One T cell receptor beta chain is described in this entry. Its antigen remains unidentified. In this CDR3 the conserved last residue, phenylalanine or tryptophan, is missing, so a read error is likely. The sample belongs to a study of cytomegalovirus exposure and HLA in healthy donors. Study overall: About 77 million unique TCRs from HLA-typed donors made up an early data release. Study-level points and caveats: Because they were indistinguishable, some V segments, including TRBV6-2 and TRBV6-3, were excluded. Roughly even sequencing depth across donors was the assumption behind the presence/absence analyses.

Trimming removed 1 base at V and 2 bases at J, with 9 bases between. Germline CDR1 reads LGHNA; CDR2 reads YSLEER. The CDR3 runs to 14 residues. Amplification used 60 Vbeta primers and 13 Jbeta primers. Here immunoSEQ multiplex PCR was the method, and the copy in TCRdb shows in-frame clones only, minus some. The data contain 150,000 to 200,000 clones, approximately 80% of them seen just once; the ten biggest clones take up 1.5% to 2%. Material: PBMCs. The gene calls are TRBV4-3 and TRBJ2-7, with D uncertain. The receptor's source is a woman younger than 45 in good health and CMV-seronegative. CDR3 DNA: TGCGCCAGCAGCCAAGGTTCCGAGGCCTACGAGCAGTACCTC. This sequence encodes CASSQGSEAYEQYL.